The entry below gives a single T cell receptor (beta chain) sequence along with its context. Its specific antigen is unknown. Nothing much larger sits one base from this clone, and base qualities are not available. The source of the sample is a study of T cell repertoires in cytomegalovirus infection (dated by TCRdb to about 2019). About the study as a whole: Donor HLA type was relevant to the analysis, as public TCR beta signatures indicated carriage of CMV infection together with the matching HLA type. Here is what the overall study found, with its caveats: The ex vivo response was dominated by HLA-C-restricted CMV-specific TCR beta clonotypes, which also provided the single most frequent clonotype in two of eight donors. In both this cohort and an independent cohort of some 350 donors, the cumulative frequency of public TCR beta family members distinguished carriers of CMV infection plus the relevant HLA type.

TCRdb shows the sequencer as Illumina HiSeq 1500. TCRdb reprocessing: public reads trimmed at Q25 with fastp, clones called with MiXCR, in-frame beta chains kept. CDR3 protein duplicates are merged, each entry listing the most common genes and DNA. The sample records around 210,000 distinct CDR3 sequences, around 6.4% of which are singletons. Less than 7.5% of the sample goes to the ten largest clones. The CDR3 has 14 amino acids, counting the end cysteine and phenylalanine. The CDR3 DNA has 42 bases and is translated from base 1. As encoded in the germline V gene, CDR1 is MNHEY while CDR2 is SVGEGT. The germline ends are 12 bases apart after V is trimmed by 4 bases and J by 2 bases.

Sequencing input: PBMCs. The origin of this receptor is a human donor in good health (CMV status not recorded). Some clones in this sample may be carry-over from other donors' samples. The chain is made from TRBV6-2 or TRBV6-3 and TRBJ2-7; no D gene is confidently identified. The DNA sequence reads TGTGCCAGCAGTTCAGCAGACGTCCCCTACGAGCAGTACTTC. This codes for CASSSADVPYEQYF.